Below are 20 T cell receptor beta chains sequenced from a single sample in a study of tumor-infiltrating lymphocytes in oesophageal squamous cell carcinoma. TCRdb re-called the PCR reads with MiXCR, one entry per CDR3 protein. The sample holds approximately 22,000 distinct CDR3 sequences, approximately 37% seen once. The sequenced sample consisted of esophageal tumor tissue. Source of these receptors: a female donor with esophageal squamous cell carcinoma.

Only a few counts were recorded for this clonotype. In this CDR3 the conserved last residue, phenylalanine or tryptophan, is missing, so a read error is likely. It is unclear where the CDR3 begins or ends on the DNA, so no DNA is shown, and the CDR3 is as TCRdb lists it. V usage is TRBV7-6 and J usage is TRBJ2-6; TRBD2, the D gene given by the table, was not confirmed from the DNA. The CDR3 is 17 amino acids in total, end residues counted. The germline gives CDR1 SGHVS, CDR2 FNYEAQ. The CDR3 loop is CASSPLAGGSYEQYFGN.

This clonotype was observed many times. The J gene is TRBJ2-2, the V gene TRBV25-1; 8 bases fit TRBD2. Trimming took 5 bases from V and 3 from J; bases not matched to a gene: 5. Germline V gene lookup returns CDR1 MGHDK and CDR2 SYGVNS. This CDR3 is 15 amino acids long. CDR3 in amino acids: CASSHREGYTGELFF. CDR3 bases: TGTGCCAGCAGTCATCGGGAGGGATACACCGGGGAGCTGTTTTTT.

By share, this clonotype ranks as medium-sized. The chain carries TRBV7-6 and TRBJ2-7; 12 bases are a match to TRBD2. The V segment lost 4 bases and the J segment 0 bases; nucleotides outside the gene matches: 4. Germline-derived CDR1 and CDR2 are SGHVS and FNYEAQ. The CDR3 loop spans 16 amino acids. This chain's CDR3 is CASSSTSGGSSYEQYF. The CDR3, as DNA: TGTGCCAGCAGCTCAACTAGCGGGGGGAGCTCCTACGAGCAGTACTTC.

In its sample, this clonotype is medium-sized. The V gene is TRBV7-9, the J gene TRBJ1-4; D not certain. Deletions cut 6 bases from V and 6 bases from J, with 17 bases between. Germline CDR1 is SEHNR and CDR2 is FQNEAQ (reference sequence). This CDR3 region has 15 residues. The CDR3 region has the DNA TGTGCCAGCAGTCCGACGGGCAAAGGTGATGAAAAACTGTTTTTT. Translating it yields CASSPTGKGDEKLFF.

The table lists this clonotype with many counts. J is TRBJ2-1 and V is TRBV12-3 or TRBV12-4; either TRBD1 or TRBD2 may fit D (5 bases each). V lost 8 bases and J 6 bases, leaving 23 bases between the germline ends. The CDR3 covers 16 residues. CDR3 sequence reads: CASGTFSAMNVNEQFF. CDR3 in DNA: TGTGCCAGCGGGACCTTTTCCGCCATGAACGTCAATGAGCAGTTCTTC.

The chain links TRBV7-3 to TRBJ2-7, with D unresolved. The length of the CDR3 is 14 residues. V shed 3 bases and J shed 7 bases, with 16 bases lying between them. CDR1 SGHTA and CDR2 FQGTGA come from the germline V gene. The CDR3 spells CASSLGSRYNEQYF. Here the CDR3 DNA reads TGTGCCAGCAGCTTGGGGTCCAGATACAATGAGCAGTACTTC. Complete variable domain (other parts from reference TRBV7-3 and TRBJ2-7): GAGVSQTPSNKVTEKGKYVELRCDPISGHTALYWYRQSLGQGPEFLIYFQGTGAADDSGLPNDRFFAVRPEGSVSTLKIQRTERGDSAVYLCASSLGSRYNEQYFGPGTRLTVT.

CDR3 loop: CASSFSDRGRDTEAFF. CDR3 nucleotide sequence: TGTGCCAGCAGCTTCTCGGACAGGGGGCGGGACACTGAAGCTTTCTTT. The chain carries TRBV7-8 and TRBJ1-1, with 11 bases lining up with TRBD1. The CDR3 sequence is 16 residues long. From germline, CDR1 is SGHVS and CDR2 FQNEAQ. With V trimmed by 3 bases and J by 3 bases, 6 bases remained unmatched. Variable domain in full (rest from reference TRBV7-8 and TRBJ1-1): GAGVSQSPRYKVAKRGQDVALRCDPISGHVSLFWYQQALGQGPEFLTYFQNEAQLDKSGLPSDRFFAERPEGSVSTLKIQRTQQEDSAVYLCASSFSDRGRDTEAFFGQGTRLTVV.

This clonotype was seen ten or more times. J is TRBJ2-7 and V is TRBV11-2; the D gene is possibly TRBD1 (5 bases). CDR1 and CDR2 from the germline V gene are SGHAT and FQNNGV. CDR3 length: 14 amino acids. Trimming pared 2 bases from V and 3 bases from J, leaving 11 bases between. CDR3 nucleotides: TGTGCCAGCAGCTTATCCCCAGGGTTCTACGAGCAGTACTTC. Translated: CASSLSPGFYEQYF. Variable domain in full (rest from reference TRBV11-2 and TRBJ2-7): EAGVAQSPRYKIIEKRQSVAFWCNPISGHATLYWYQQILGQGPKLLIQFQNNGVVDDSQLPKDRFSAERLKGVDSTLKIQPAKLEDSAVYLCASSLSPGFYEQYFGPGTRLTVT.

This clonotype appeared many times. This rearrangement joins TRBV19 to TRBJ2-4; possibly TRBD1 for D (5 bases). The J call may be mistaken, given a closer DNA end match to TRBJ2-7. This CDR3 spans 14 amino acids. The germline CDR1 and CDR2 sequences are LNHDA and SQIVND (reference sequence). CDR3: CASSSGLRLSEQYF. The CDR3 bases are TGTGCCAGTAGTTCAGGGTTGAGGCTGAGCGAGCAGTACTTC.

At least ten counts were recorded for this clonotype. The CDR3 DNA is TGTGCCAGCAGCTTAAAACTAGCGACAGGGCTATACGAGCAGTACTTC. It is translated as CASSLKLATGLYEQYF. V gene TRBV11-2 combines with J gene TRBJ2-7; D might be TRBD1 or TRBD2, each matching 7 bases. CDR1 is SGHAT and CDR2 is FQNNGV in the germline V gene. There are 16 residues in the CDR3. The germline V and J ends were trimmed by 2 bases and 4 bases, with 18 bases remaining between them.

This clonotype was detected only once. As DNA, the CDR3 is TGTGCCAGCAGTTTCCGACAGGGGAGCGGCACAGATACGCAGTATTTT. Translating it yields CASSFRQGSGTDTQYF. The chain employs TRBV7-2 and TRBJ2-3; the match to TRBD1 covers 8 bases. J lost 1 base, V lost 6 bases, and 9 bases had no gene match. The germline V gene encodes CDR1 SGHTA and CDR2 FQGNSA. The CDR3 has 16 residues. The variable domain in full, with the rest retrieved from reference TRBV7-2 and TRBJ2-3, is GAGVSQSPSNKVTEKGKDVELRCDPISGHTALYWYRQSLGQGLEFLIYFQGNSAPDKSGLPSDRFSAERTGGSVSTLTIQRTQQEDSAVYLCASSFRQGSGTDTQYFGPGTRLTVL.

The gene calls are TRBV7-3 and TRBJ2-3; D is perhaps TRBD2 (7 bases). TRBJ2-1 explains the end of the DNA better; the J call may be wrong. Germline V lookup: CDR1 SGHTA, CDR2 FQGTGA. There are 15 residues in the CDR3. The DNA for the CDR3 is TGTGCCAGCAGCTTAGCGGCGGGGGCCCACAATGAGCAGTTCTTC. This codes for CASSLAAGAHNEQFF.

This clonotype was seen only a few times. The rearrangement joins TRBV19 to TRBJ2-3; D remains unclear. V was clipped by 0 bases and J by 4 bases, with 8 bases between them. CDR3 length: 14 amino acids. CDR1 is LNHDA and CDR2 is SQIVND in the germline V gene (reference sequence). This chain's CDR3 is CASSIDYPADTQYF. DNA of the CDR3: TGTGCCAGTAGTATAGACTATCCCGCAGATACGCAGTATTTT.

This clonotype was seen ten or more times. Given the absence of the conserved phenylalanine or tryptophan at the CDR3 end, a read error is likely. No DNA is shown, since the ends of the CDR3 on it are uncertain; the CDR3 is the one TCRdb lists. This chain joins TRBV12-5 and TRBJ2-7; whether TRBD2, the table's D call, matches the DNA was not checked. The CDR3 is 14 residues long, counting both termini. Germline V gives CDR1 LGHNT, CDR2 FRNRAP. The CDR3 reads CASGLSSGTPSRLS.

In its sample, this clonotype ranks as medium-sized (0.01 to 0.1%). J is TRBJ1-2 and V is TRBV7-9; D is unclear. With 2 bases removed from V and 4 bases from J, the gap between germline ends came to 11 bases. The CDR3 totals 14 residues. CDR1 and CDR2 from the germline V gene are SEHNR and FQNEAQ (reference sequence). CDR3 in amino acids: CASSLTVLTYGYTF. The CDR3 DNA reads TGTGCCAGCAGCTTAACGGTGCTTACCTATGGCTACACCTTC.

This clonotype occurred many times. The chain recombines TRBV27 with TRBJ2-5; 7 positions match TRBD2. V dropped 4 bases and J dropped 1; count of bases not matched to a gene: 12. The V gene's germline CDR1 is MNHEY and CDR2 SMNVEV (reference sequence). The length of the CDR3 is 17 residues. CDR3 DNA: TGTGCCAGCAGTTCCCGGGGGGTGGGGGAGGTCCAAGAGACCCAGTACTTC. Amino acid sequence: CASSSRGVGEVQETQYF.

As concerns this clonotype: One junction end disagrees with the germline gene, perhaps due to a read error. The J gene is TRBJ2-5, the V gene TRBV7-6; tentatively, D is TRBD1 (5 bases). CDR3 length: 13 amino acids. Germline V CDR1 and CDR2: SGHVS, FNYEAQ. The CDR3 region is CASSINRQETQYF. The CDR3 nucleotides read TGTGCTAGCAGCATCAACAGGCAAGAGACCCAGTACTTC.

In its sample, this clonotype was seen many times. The CDR3 DNA reads as TGCGCCAGCAGCTTGGATTTCCTGCGAGGAGAGACCCAGTACTTC. Amino acid sequence: CASSLDFLRGETQYF. The genes are TRBV5-1 and TRBJ2-5; D remains ambiguous. V lost 0 bases to trimming and J lost 4 bases, with 13 bases between them. Germline V gene data show CDR1 as SGHRS and CDR2 as YFSETQ. This CDR3 contains 15 residues.

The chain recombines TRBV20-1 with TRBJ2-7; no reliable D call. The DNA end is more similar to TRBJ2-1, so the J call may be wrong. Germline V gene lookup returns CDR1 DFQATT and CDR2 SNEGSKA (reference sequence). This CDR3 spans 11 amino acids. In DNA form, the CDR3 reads TGCAGCGTTCCCGCCTATGGGGAGCAGTTCTTC. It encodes CSVPAYGEQFF.

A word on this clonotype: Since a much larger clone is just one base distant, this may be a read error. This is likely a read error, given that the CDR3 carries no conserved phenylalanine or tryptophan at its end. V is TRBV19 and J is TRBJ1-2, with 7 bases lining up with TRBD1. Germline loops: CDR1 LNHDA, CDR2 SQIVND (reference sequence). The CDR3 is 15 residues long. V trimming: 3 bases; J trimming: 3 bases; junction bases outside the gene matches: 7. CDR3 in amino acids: CASSIRDSYYYGYTS. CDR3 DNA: TGTGCCAGTAGTATCCGGGACAGCTATTACTATGGCTACACCTCC.